These T cell receptor beta chains were read from a single sample in a study of cytomegalovirus exposure and HLA in healthy donors. Sequencing was performed with immunoSEQ multiplex PCR; in TCRdb, only in-frame clones are kept and a portion is missing. The sample lists 100,000 to 150,000 clones, about 81% seen once, with 0.9% to 1.2% in the top ten. The sample taken for sequencing was PBMCs. These receptors were collected from a woman under 40 in good health and CMV-seronegative. CDR3s include the opening cysteine and the closing phenylalanine or tryptophan. The D gene is left open where the match is weak. A row's size may be missing; if present it is once, few, many or a size class.

TRBJ2-5,-,-,TRBV7-3,CASSLGRGLTQYF,TGTGCCAGCAGCTTGGGGCGGGGCTTGACCCAGTACTTC
TRBJ1-3,-,-,TRBV19,CASSPRVDSGNTIYF,TGTGCCAGTAGTCCCCGGGTAGACTCTGGAAACACCATATATTTT
TRBJ1-1,-,TRBD1,TRBV19,CASSVDRGQTEAFF,TGTGCCAGTAGTGTCGACAGGGGGCAAACTGAAGCTTTCTTT
TRBJ1-1,-,-,TRBV6-5,CASSLGTPLGNTEAFF,TGTGCCAGCAGTTTGGGCACCCCCTTGGGGAACACTGAAGCTTTCTTT
TRBJ2-5,-,-,TRBV29-1,CSVGPSPSREETQYF,TGCAGCGTTGGGCCGAGCCCTTCCAGGGAAGAGACCCAGTACTTC
TRBJ1-6,-,-,TRBV11-2,CASRITGPNSPLHF,TGTGCCAGCAGGATCACAGGGCCTAACTCACCCCTCCACTTT
TRBJ2-7,-,TRBD2,TRBV6-6,CASNLLAGVGEQYF,TGTGCCAGCAACTTACTAGCGGGAGTGGGGGAGCAGTACTTC
TRBJ1-5,-,-,TRBV6-6,CASLLSRGSNQPQHF,TGTGCCAGCCTTCTCAGTCGGGGTAGCAATCAGCCCCAGCATTTT
TRBJ1-2,-,TRBD1,TRBV5-1,CASSEGQAMDGYTF,TGCGCCAGCAGCGAGGGACAGGCAATGGATGGCTACACCTTC
TRBJ2-7,few,-,TRBV11-3,CASSLGGEYEQYF,TGTGCCAGCAGCTTAGGGGGAGAGTACGAGCAGTACTTC
TRBJ2-5,-,TRBD2,TRBV29-1,CSVGLAEETQYF,TGCAGCGTTGGACTAGCGGAAGAGACCCAGTACTTC
TRBJ1-6,-,-,TRBV6-1,CASSDWDKNNSPLHF,TGTGCCAGCAGTGACTGGGACAAGAATAATTCACCCCTCCACTTT
TRBJ1-2,-,TRBD1,TRBV23-1,CASSQLRTGMGEGGNYGYTF,TGCGCCAGCAGTCAATTGCGGACAGGGATGGGGGAGGGGGGCAACTATGGCTACACCTTC
TRBJ2-7,-,TRBD1,TRBV7-2,CASSPQGAGEQYF,TGTGCCAGCAGCCCGCAGGGGGCTGGCGAGCAGTACTTC
TRBJ2-7,-,-,TRBV28,CASSLWTATILAYEQYF,TGTGCCAGCAGTCTTTGGACAGCTACTATATTAGCCTACGAGCAGTACTTC
TRBJ1-2,-,TRBD1,TRBV10-2,CASAGTGDNYGYTF,TGCGCCAGCGCCGGGACAGGGGACAACTATGGCTACACCTTC
TRBJ2-3,-,-,TRBV5-1,CASSLVVGGHDTQYF,TGCGCCAGCAGCTTGGTGGTGGGGGGGCATGATACGCAGTATTTT
TRBJ2-3,-,TRBD2,TRBV9,CASSVGGLGSDTQYF,TGTGCCAGCAGCGTAGGGGGACTAGGATCAGATACGCAGTATTTT
TRBJ1-3,-,TRBD1,TRBV2,CASSEDRGLNTIYF,TGTGCCAGCAGTGAGGACAGGGGGCTAAACACCATATATTTT
TRBJ1-1,-,-,TRBV7-9,CASSLIGEAFF,TGTGCCAGCAGCTTGATCGGGGAAGCTTTCTTT
TRBJ1-1,-,-,TRBV5-4,CASSLGGQNTEAFF,TGTGCCAGCAGCTTGGGGGGCCAGAACACTGAAGCTTTCTTT
TRBJ2-6,-,-,TRBV30,CAWSARAGANVLTF,TGTGCCTGGAGTGCACGAGCTGGGGCCAACGTCCTGACTTTC
TRBJ1-3,-,-,TRBV7-6,CASSFLRRDHSGNTIYF,TGTGCCAGCAGCTTTCTCCGGAGGGACCACTCTGGAAACACCATATATTTT
TRBJ2-3,few,TRBD2,TRBV6-4,CASSVLAGGTDTQYF,TGTGCCAGCAGTGTTTTAGCGGGGGGCACAGATACGCAGTATTTT
TRBJ1-4,-,-,TRBV27,CASSAQYATNEKLFF,TGTGCCAGCAGCGCCCAGTATGCAACTAATGAAAAACTGTTTTTT
TRBJ1-5,-,TRBD1,TRBV29-1,CSVAMAGGVQPQHF,TGCAGCGTTGCTATGGCAGGGGGCGTCCAGCCCCAGCATTTT
TRBJ1-1,-,-,TRBV18,CASSPPRGGLAEAFF,TGTGCCAGCTCACCACCGAGGGGGGGGCTCGCTGAAGCTTTCTTT
TRBJ2-7,-,-,TRBV11-1,CASSLGGNEQYF,TGTGCCAGCAGCTTAGGAGGGAACGAGCAGTACTTC
TRBJ2-5,once,-,TRBV19,CASSIMGGETQYF,TGTGCCAGTAGTATAATGGGGGGAGAGACCCAGTACTTC
TRBJ1-5,once,TRBD1,TRBV5-1,CASSLGTGRNQPQHF,TGCGCCAGCAGCTTGGGGACAGGGAGGAATCAGCCCCAGCATTTT
TRBJ2-4,-,TRBD2,TRBV7-7,CASSSGLAGDIQYF,TGTGCTAGCAGCTCGGGACTAGCGGGGGACATTCAGTACTTC
TRBJ2-7,-,-,TRBV28,CASSGGGRYEQYF,TGTGCCAGCTCTGGCGGGGGCCGCTACGAGCAGTACTTC
TRBJ2-6,-,-,TRBV9,CASSVSGSSGANVLTF,TGTGCCAGCAGCGTAAGTGGCAGCTCTGGGGCCAACGTCCTGACTTTC
TRBJ2-3,-,TRBD2,TRBV6-5,CASIFRGVRGDTQYF,TGTGCCAGCATTTTTCGGGGGGTTCGGGGTGATACGCAGTATTTT
TRBJ1-5,few,TRBD1,TRBV9,CASSRTGDNQPQHF,TGTGCCAGCAGTAGGACAGGGGACAATCAGCCCCAGCATTTT
TRBJ1-1,medium-sized,-,TRBV5-1,CASSLARGNEAFF,TGCGCCAGCAGCTTGGCCCGGGGTAATGAAGCTTTCTTT
TRBJ2-1,-,TRBD2,TRBV5-6,CASSLRQRGSNNEQFF,TGTGCCAGCAGCTTGCGCCAGCGGGGCTCCAACAATGAGCAGTTCTTC
TRBJ1-2,few,TRBD1,TRBV4-3,CASSQAETGGVGYTF,TGCGCCAGCAGCCAAGCGGAAACAGGGGGCGTTGGCTACACCTTC
TRBJ1-1,-,TRBD1,TRBV2,CASADFTGGFTEAFF,TGTGCCAGCGCAGACTTTACAGGGGGCTTCACTGAAGCTTTCTTT
TRBJ2-5,few,-,TRBV6-1,CASSEATGGQETQYF,TGTGCCAGCAGTGAAGCGACAGGTGGACAAGAGACCCAGTACTTC
TRBJ2-3,-,TRBD1,TRBV7-6,CASSPQDRADTDTQYF,TGTGCCAGCAGCCCTCAGGACAGGGCAGACACAGATACGCAGTATTTT
TRBJ1-4,-,TRBD1,TRBV7-2,CASSKGQGGEKLFF,TGTGCCAGCAGCAAGGGACAGGGAGGTGAAAAACTGTTTTTT
TRBJ2-7,-,TRBD1,TRBV18,CASSPGTAPWDEQYF,TGTGCCAGCTCACCTGGGACAGCTCCTTGGGACGAGCAGTACTTC
TRBJ1-1,-,TRBD1,TRBV27,CASSQWTGVEAFF,TGTGCCAGCAGTCAATGGACAGGAGTTGAAGCTTTCTTT
TRBJ2-2,-,TRBD1,TRBV18,CASSPGQDHTGELFF,TGTGCCAGCTCACCGGGACAGGACCACACCGGGGAGCTGTTTTTT